The 21 T cell receptor beta chains presented below share a single source sample, sequenced in a study of blood T cell repertoires in COVID-19. TCRdb's copy holds only in-frame clones and misses some; the assay was immunoSEQ multiplex PCR. In the table there are over 90,000 clones, around 82% of which are singletons. Material: peripheral blood. The receptor set was obtained from a man between 50 and 59 years old with active or convalescent COVID-19.

The chain has TRBV7-2 and TRBJ1-5; D remains ambiguous. Germline CDR1 and CDR2: SGHTA and FQGNSA. The CDR3 runs to 13 residues. Trimming shortened V by 6 bases and J by 5 bases, and 11 bases separated the two germline ends. In DNA form, the CDR3 reads TGTGCCAGCAGTCCCACACTATATCAGCCCCAGCATTTT. It codes for CASSPTLYQPQHF. Together with reference TRBV7-2 and TRBJ1-5, the CDR3 gives the full variable domain: GAGVSQSPSNKVTEKGKDVELRCDPISGHTALYWYRQSLGQGLEFLIYFQGNSAPDKSGLPSDRFSAERTGGSVSTLTIQRTQQEDSAVYLCASSPTLYQPQHFGDGTRLSIL.

The chain uses TRBV3-1 (or the pseudogene TRBV3-2) and TRBJ1-6, with unresolved D. Germline CDR1 LGHDT, CDR2 YNNKEL (reference sequence). The CDR3 loop spans 14 amino acids. Trimming stripped 0 bases from V and 9 bases from J, with 9 bases between. The CDR3 region is CASSQDVPGSPLHF. Here the CDR3 DNA reads TGTGCCAGCAGCCAAGATGTTCCGGGTTCACCCCTCCACTTT.

J is TRBJ1-1 and V is TRBV9; TRBD1 matches 9 bases. V lost 2 bases to trimming and J lost 3 bases; unmatched junction nucleotides: 8. This CDR3 comprises 16 residues. Germline values: CDR1 SGDLS, CDR2 YYNGEE. The CDR3 DNA is TGTGCCAGCAGCGTGGGACAGGGAGGGGGATACACTGAAGCTTTCTTT. This sequence encodes CASSVGQGGGYTEAFF.

The rearrangement links TRBV10-2 to TRBJ1-4; 9 bases match TRBD1. V lost 9 bases, J lost 8 bases, and 10 bases stayed unmatched. Germline assignment: CDR1 WSHSY and CDR2 SAAADI. The CDR3 is made up of 14 amino acids. CDR3 region: CASTPGQGGEKLFF. The CDR3 DNA is TGCGCCAGTACGCCGGGACAGGGCGGCGAAAAACTGTTTTTT.

The V call is TRBV7-2, the J call TRBJ1-4, with D uncertain. The CDR3 is 15 amino acids. Germline CDR1 is SGHTA and CDR2 is FQGNSA. Trimming cost V 3 bases and J 0 bases, with 8 bases left between them. CDR3 coding DNA: TGTGCCAGCAGCTTGCAGTTAACAACTAATGAAAAACTGTTTTTT. Translating gives CASSLQLTTNEKLFF.

The gene calls are TRBV9 and TRBJ1-2; the match to TRBD1 covers 8 bases. In germline, CDR1 is SGDLS, CDR2 YYNGEE. CDR3 size: 14 residues. V was clipped by 4 bases and J by 6 bases; unmatched bases: 8. CDR3 nucleotide sequence: TGTGCCAGCAGCCTAGGACAGGGAGAAAATGGCTACACCTTC. It specifies CASSLGQGENGYTF.

This clone was observed a single time. CDR3 nucleotides: TGTGCCAGCAGCGTAGAAACAGGCTATGAGCAGTTCTTC. It encodes CASSVETGYEQFF. V gene TRBV9 combines with J gene TRBJ2-1, with D tentatively TRBD1 (5 bases). V was trimmed by 0 bases and J by 8 bases, leaving 9 bases between them. This CDR3 has 13 amino acids. Looked up from germline, CDR1 is SGDLS and CDR2 is YYNGEE. The full variable domain, in which reference TRBV9 and TRBJ2-1 provide the parts outside the CDR3, is DSGVTQTPKHLITATGQRVTLRCSPRSGDLSVYWYQQSLDQGLQFLIQYYNGEERAKGNILERFSAQQFPDLHSELNLSSLELGDSALYFCASSVETGYEQFFGPGTRLTVL.

This chain joins TRBV12-3 or TRBV12-4 and TRBJ2-1, with a tentative D call TRBD2 (5 bases). The CDR3 runs 13 residues. Deletions cut 1 base from V and 13 bases from J, with 14 bases between. CDR3 region: CASSLGFTSPQFF. For the CDR3, the DNA is TGTGCCAGCAGTTTAGGGTTTACTAGTCCACAGTTCTTC.

The chain uses TRBV28 and TRBJ1-4; D is ambiguous. The CDR3 consists of 15 residues. Trimming took off 8 bases at V and 8 bases at J, with 21 bases between the two ends. CDR1 MDHEN and CDR2 SYDVKM come from the germline V gene. The chain's CDR3 is CASSVALGFGEKLFF. Written as DNA, the CDR3 is TGTGCCAGCTCCGTAGCGTTAGGATTCGGGGAAAAACTGTTTTTT.

The genes are TRBV5-1 and TRBJ2-7; a possible D gene is TRBD2 (6 bases). The V and J ends lost 4 bases and 2 bases respectively, with 13 bases between them. This CDR3 is 14 amino acids long. Germline V gene data show CDR1 as SGHRS and CDR2 as YFSETQ. The CDR3 region is CASSPEGGTYEQYV. DNA for the CDR3: TGCGCCAGCAGCCCGGAAGGAGGGACCTACGAGCAGTACGTC.

The chain combines TRBV6-6 with TRBJ1-5; 8 bases match TRBD1. The CDR3 has 13 residues. V was pared by 4 bases and J by 7 bases, with 3 bases of the junction left unmatched. CDR1 MNHNY and CDR2 SVGAGI come from the germline V gene (reference sequence). This CDR3 reads CASSSGQGQPQHF. CDR3 DNA sequence: TGTGCCAGCAGTTCCGGACAGGGCCAGCCCCAGCATTTT.

This clone came up a few times. The V and J genes are TRBV20-1 and TRBJ1-2; the match to TRBD1 covers 7 bases. Germline CDR1 DFQATT, CDR2 SNEGSKA (reference sequence). V shed 3 bases and J 6 bases; nucleotides not matched to a gene: 7. CDR3 size: 13 residues. CDR3 loop: CSASKGADNGYTF. In DNA form, the CDR3 reads TGCAGTGCTAGTAAGGGGGCGGATAATGGCTACACCTTC.

This chain joins TRBV6-1 and TRBJ2-1, with 14 positions matching TRBD2. V was clipped by 4 bases and J by 9 bases; unmatched bases: 8. This CDR3 spans 16 amino acids. Germline CDR1 is MNHNS and CDR2 is SASEGT. The CDR3 loop is CASSGLAGGPSGEQFF. CDR3 in DNA: TGTGCCAGCAGTGGACTAGCGGGGGGGCCTTCCGGTGAGCAGTTCTTC.

The chain has TRBV5-8 and TRBJ2-3; 11 bases are shared with TRBD2. The CDR3 contains 17 residues. V shed 4 bases, J shed 6 bases, and the junction held 13 bases outside the gene matches. CDR1 and CDR2 (germline): SGHTS, YDEGEE. The CDR3 DNA reads as TGTGCCAGCAGCCCATCGCCGGGACTAGCGGTATGGGATACGCAGTATTTT. This encodes CASSPSPGLAVWDTQYF.

This rearrangement joins TRBV3-1 (or the pseudogene TRBV3-2) to TRBJ1-6; TRBD1 is a possible D gene (5 bases). There are 18 residues in the CDR3. V gave up 6 bases and J gave up 0 bases, with 18 bases separating them. Germline CDR1 and CDR2: LGHDT and YNNKEL (reference sequence). In nucleotides, the CDR3 is TGTGCCAGCAGTCTTTTGGGGCAGATGAGCTCCTATAATTCACCCCTCCACTTT. The encoded protein is CASSLLGQMSSYNSPLHF.

This clone was seen a single time. The V and J genes are TRBV10-3 and TRBJ2-7; TRBD1 is a possible D gene (6 bases). Trimming removed 9 bases at V and 0 bases at J, with 9 bases between. Germline lookup yields CDR1 ENHRY and CDR2 SYGVKD. The CDR3 loop spans 12 amino acids. CDR3 region: CAMRQVSYEQYV. The CDR3, as DNA: TGTGCCATGCGACAGGTCTCCTACGAGCAGTACGTC.

The chain recombines TRBV10-3 with TRBJ2-1, with no clear D. Trimming pared 7 bases from V and 3 bases from J, leaving 13 bases between. Germline loops: CDR1 ENHRY, CDR2 SYGVKD. The CDR3 covers 14 residues. The CDR3 is CAITQAPNYNEQFF. The CDR3 DNA reads as TGTGCCATCACCCAAGCCCCTAACTACAATGAGCAGTTCTTC.

This clone showed up just a few times. This chain links TRBV28 with TRBJ1-4; the D is unclear. Germline assignment: CDR1 MDHEN and CDR2 SYDVKM. This CDR3 comprises 16 residues. The V end lost 6 bases, the J end lost 7 bases, and 21 bases lay between the germline ends. The CDR3 nucleotides are TGTGCCAGCAGCCTTACACTAAACCTAGGCGGTGAAAAACTGTTTTTT. Its protein product is CASSLTLNLGGEKLFF.

This clone has at least ten counts. The chain has TRBV10-2 and TRBJ1-6; unclear D gene. The CDR3 sequence is 14 residues long. The germline V gene has CDR1 WSHSY and CDR2 SAAADI. V was pared by 4 bases and J by 8 bases, with 12 bases between. In nucleotides, the CDR3 is TGCGCCAGCAGTGCCCTTTTTCCAGATTCACCCCTCCACTTT. The encoded protein is CASSALFPDSPLHF.

This chain joins TRBV19 and TRBJ1-5, with D possibly matching TRBD1 (6 bases). There are 15 residues in the CDR3. Germline assignment: CDR1 LNHDA and CDR2 SQIVND (reference sequence). V lost 4 bases and J 4 bases, leaving 14 bases between the germline ends. CDR3 DNA: TGTGCCAGTAGTAGGGGACACCTAGGGAATCAGCCCCAGCATTTT. Protein product: CASSRGHLGNQPQHF. Together with reference TRBV19 and TRBJ1-5, the CDR3 gives the full variable domain: DGGITQSPKYLFRKEGQNVTLSCEQNLNHDAMYWYRQDPGQGLRLIYYSQIVNDFQKGDIAEGYSVSREKKESFPLTVTSAQKNPTAFYLCASSRGHLGNQPQHFGDGTRLSIL.

The genes are TRBV10-2 and TRBJ1-3; D remains unclear. The CDR3 contains 16 residues. Germline lookup yields CDR1 WSHSY and CDR2 SAAADI. V was shortened by 2 bases and J by 1 base, with 12 bases between the two germline ends. CDR3 in amino acids: CASSERELPSGNTIYF. CDR3 sequence (DNA): TGCGCCAGCAGTGAGAGAGAGCTACCATCTGGAAACACCATATATTTT.